This T cell receptor (beta chain) originates from a study of T cell repertoires in cytomegalovirus infection. Overall study: CMV epitopes in the study were HLA-C-restricted (recently identified) and HLA-B-restricted (well studied). In public TCR beta signatures, there were indications of both CMV infection and matching HLA type.

Turning to this clonotype: The antigen is undetermined.

From germline, CDR1 is SGHRS and CDR2 YFSETQ. V dropped 5 bases and J dropped 6 bases, with 16 bases sitting between them. This CDR3 is built from 14 residues. Each CDR3 protein gets one entry after TCRdb re-called the reads with MiXCR. The sample contains 640,000 or so distinct CDR3 sequences, approximately 33% of which appear only once. The TCR originated in a human donor in good health (CMV status not recorded). Some clones in this sample may be carry-over from other donors' samples. This material consisted of cultured PBMCs, taken from culture after CMV antigen stimulation. The J gene is TRBJ2-3, the V gene TRBV5-1, with D unresolved. This chain's CDR3 is CASRPVPAGDTQYF. DNA for the CDR3: TGCGCCAGCAGACCAGTGCCAGCCGGGGATACGCAGTATTTT.